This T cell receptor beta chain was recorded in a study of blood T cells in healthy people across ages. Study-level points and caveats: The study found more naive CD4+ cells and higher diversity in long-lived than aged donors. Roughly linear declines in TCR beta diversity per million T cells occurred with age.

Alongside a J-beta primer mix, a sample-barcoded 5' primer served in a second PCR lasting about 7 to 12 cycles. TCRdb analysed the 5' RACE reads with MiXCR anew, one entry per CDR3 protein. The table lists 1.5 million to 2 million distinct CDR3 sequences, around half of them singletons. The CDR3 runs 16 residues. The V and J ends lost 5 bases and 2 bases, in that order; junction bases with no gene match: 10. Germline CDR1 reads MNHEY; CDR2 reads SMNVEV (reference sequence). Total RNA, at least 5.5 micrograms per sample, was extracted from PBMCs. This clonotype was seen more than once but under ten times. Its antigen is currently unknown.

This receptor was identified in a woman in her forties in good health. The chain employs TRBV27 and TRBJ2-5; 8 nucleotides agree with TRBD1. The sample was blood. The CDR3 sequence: CASSPWTGIGQETQYF. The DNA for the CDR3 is TGTGCCAGCAGTCCGTGGACAGGGATCGGGCAAGAGACCCAGTACTTC.